Below, one T cell receptor beta chain is given with its context. These data are taken from a study of CD8 T cells in Susac syndrome. From germline, CDR1 is SGDLS and CDR2 YYNGEE. The CDR3 is made up of 13 amino acids. The ends were cut back, 2 bases at V and 2 bases at J, with 5 bases in the middle. It was with random hexamers that roughly 0.45 to 1 ug RNA was reverse transcribed. An immunoSEQ multiplex PCR amplified TCR beta CDR3 over 54 Vbeta and 13 Jbeta. One entry per CDR3 protein, called by TCRdb with MiXCR from the immunoSEQ multiplex PCR reads. This table holds roughly 200,000 distinct CDR3 sequences, 85% to 95% found once. Controls comprised healthy donors matched for age and sex. FACS was used to enrich TEMRA cells, whereas the CD8+ and CD4+ T cells were obtained by negative isolation.

The chain uses TRBV9 and TRBJ1-5; perhaps TRBD1 as D (5 bases). The sample consisted of CD4+ T cells from PBMCs. The TCR was taken from a human donor in good health. CDR3 DNA sequence: TGTGCCAGCAGCGTCAGGGGCAATCAGCCCCAGCATTTT. It is translated as CASSVRGNQPQHF. The full variable domain, completed using reference TRBV9 and TRBJ1-5, is DSGVTQTPKHLITATGQRVTLRCSPRSGDLSVYWYQQSLDQGLQFLIQYYNGEERAKGNILERFSAQQFPDLHSELNLSSLELGDSALYFCASSVRGNQPQHFGDGTRLSIL.